Listed here are 13 T cell receptor beta chains from one sample, sequenced in a study of cytomegalovirus exposure and HLA in healthy donors. The PCR made use of 60 Vbeta and 13 Jbeta primers. Clones were sequenced by immunoSEQ multiplex PCR, and TCRdb holds only the in-frame ones, with some missing. The sample gives about 190,000 clones, roughly 80% of which show up once; 6.3% is in the top ten. The sample consisted of PBMCs. The origin of the receptors is a middle-aged man in good health and CMV-seropositive.

The V and J genes are TRBV9 and TRBJ2-4; TRBD1 agrees at 9 bases. V was clipped by 2 bases and J by 3 bases; unmatched bases: 6. The CDR3 spans 16 residues. Germline V gives CDR1 SGDLS, CDR2 YYNGEE. Written as DNA, the CDR3 is TGTGCCAGCAGCGTTGGGACAGGGACAGGCAAAAACATTCAGTACTTC. Translated: CASSVGTGTGKNIQYF.

CDR3 residues: CASSSADRGLYEQYF. The DNA of the CDR3 is TGTGCCAGCAGCTCAGCTGACAGGGGGCTTTACGAGCAGTACTTC. The chain uses TRBV6-5 and TRBJ2-7; TRBD1 aligns across 10 bases. CDR3 length: 15 amino acids. V dropped 6 bases and J dropped 4; count of bases not matched to a gene: 9. CDR1 and CDR2 (germline): MNHEY, SVGAGI.

The genes are TRBV7-9 and TRBJ2-6; 10 bases map to TRBD2. The V segment lost 4 bases and the J segment 4 bases; nucleotides outside the gene matches: 10. The CDR3 is 18 amino acids. CDR1 is SEHNR, CDR2 FQNEAQ, per germline (reference sequence). The CDR3 nucleotides read TGTGCCAGCAGCTCGCTAGCGGGGGTCGGGTCCGGGGCCAACGTCCTGACTTTC. Translation gives CASSSLAGVGSGANVLTF.

The chain links TRBV6-1 to TRBJ2-5, with 7 bases fitting TRBD2. The CDR3 is 14 amino acids. The ends lost 8 bases at V and 1 base at J; junction bases unmatched: 7. Germline V gene lookup returns CDR1 MNHNS and CDR2 SASEGT. This chain's CDR3 is CASAGGGLQETQYF. CDR3 DNA: TGTGCCAGCGCGGGCGGGGGTCTCCAAGAGACCCAGTACTTC.

V gene TRBV6-5 combines with J gene TRBJ2-5; 10 nucleotides line up with TRBD1. Losses at the gene ends were 6 bases for V and 5 bases for J; bases not matched to a gene: 6. The V gene's germline CDR1 is MNHEY and CDR2 SVGAGI. The CDR3 is 14 residues long. The CDR3 DNA reads TGTGCCAGCAGACTGACAGGGGGCGCGGAGACCCAGTACTTC. The encoded protein is CASRLTGGAETQYF.

The gene calls are TRBV12-5 and TRBJ2-2, with D possibly matching TRBD1 (5 bases). The V gene's germline CDR1 is LGHNT and CDR2 FRNRAP. V was trimmed by 1 base and J by 2 bases, leaving 8 bases between them. The CDR3 loop spans 15 amino acids. CDR3 nucleotides: TGTGCTAGTGGTTTGGAAGGGGTTAACACCGGGGAGCTGTTTTTT. Translation gives CASGLEGVNTGELFF.

The chain has TRBV10-1 and TRBJ2-7, with D tentatively TRBD2 (6 bases). There are 14 residues in the CDR3. Germline V gives CDR1 WNHNN, CDR2 SYGVQD (reference sequence). Trimming cost V 5 bases and J 3 bases, with 14 bases left between them. In DNA form, the CDR3 reads TGCGCCAGCAGTCCGGCGGGGCAAGACTACGAGCAGTACTTC. As protein: CASSPAGQDYEQYF.

V usage is TRBV9 and J usage is TRBJ2-2, with D perhaps matching TRBD2 (5 bases). The CDR3 spans 14 residues. The germline gives CDR1 SGDLS, CDR2 YYNGEE. Deletions cut 2 bases from V and 7 bases from J, with 12 bases between. The CDR3 DNA reads as TGTGCCAGCAGCGTCTCAGGAGCGGTCGGGGAGCTGTTTTTT. Its protein product is CASSVSGAVGELFF.

V usage is TRBV6-5 and J usage is TRBJ2-7; 7 bases agree with TRBD2. CDR3 length: 15 residues. V was pared by 3 bases and J by 4 bases, with 9 bases of the junction left unmatched. Germline V lookup: CDR1 MNHEY, CDR2 SVGAGI. CDR3 sequence: CASSYGGVLKYEQYF. The DNA for the CDR3 is TGTGCCAGCAGTTATGGGGGGGTTCTGAAGTACGAGCAGTACTTC.

V usage is TRBV25-1 and J usage is TRBJ2-2; TRBD1 is a possible D gene (6 bases). Trimming removed 5 bases at V and 5 bases at J, with 15 bases between. This CDR3 is 15 amino acids long. Germline V gives CDR1 MGHDK, CDR2 SYGVNS. The CDR3 loop reads CASSKGPDRTGELFF. CDR3 DNA: TGTGCCAGCAGTAAAGGACCTGACAGGACCGGGGAGCTGTTTTTT.

This clone was seen only a few times. J is TRBJ1-1 and V is TRBV19, with D perhaps TRBD1 (5 bases). Germline CDR1 is LNHDA and CDR2 is SQIVND (reference sequence). The CDR3 covers 15 residues. The V gene lost 1 base and the J gene lost 1 base, with 10 bases spanning the gap. The CDR3 spells CASSIVGTRNTEAFF. DNA of the CDR3: TGTGCCAGTAGTATAGTCGGGACTCGGAACACTGAAGCTTTCTTT.

This clone has only a few counts. The chain employs TRBV4-3 and TRBJ2-3; 9 bases match TRBD2. Germline V gene data show CDR1 as LGHNA and CDR2 as YSLEER. The CDR3 is made up of 18 amino acids. Unmatched junction bases numbered 11, after V lost 0 bases and J lost 4 bases. For the CDR3, the DNA is TGCGCCAGCAGCCAAGATTCCCTGGCGGGGGGGAGTTCAGATACGCAGTATTTT. Translating it yields CASSQDSLAGGSSDTQYF.

The V gene is TRBV7-9, the J gene TRBJ2-2; TRBD1 matches 7 bases. The length of the CDR3 is 15 residues. Germline lookup yields CDR1 SEHNR and CDR2 FQNEAQ (reference sequence). Losses at the gene ends were 5 bases for V and 6 bases for J; bases not matched to a gene: 9. As DNA, the CDR3 is TGTGCCAGCAGCATAACACAGGGGATGCCCGGGGAGCTGTTTTTT. Its protein is CASSITQGMPGELFF.